The source of this T cell receptor beta chain is a study of blood T cell repertoires in COVID-19. In the study overall: Specimens from acute and convalescent COVID-19 originated in the United States, Italy and Spain.

The CDR3 has 15 residues. Germline CDR1 is SGHTA and CDR2 is FQGTGA. Trimming took 4 bases from V and 5 from J; bases not matched to a gene: 4. Original data processing: Reference gene primer amplification yielded estimated nucleated cell counts. Profiled with immunoSEQ multiplex PCR; TCRdb holds only in-frame clones, not every one. V and J calls and clone size are copied from that table; D and trimming were computed from the DNA. The table records just under 60,000 clones, more than 60% of them present only once. The chain employs TRBV7-3 and TRBJ2-2, with TRBD1 identical over 10 bases. Specimen: peripheral blood. The TCR comes from a human donor in a cohort sampled during active COVID-19. CDR3 sequence reads: CASSSGQGGTGELFF. CDR3 in DNA: TGTGCCAGCAGCTCCGGACAGGGGGGTACCGGGGAGCTGTTTTTT. The full variable domain, with the rest looked up from reference TRBV7-3 and TRBJ2-2, is GAGVSQTPSNKVTEKGKYVELRCDPISGHTALYWYRQSLGQGPEFLIYFQGTGAADDSGLPNDRFFAVRPEGSVSTLKIQRTERGDSAVYLCASSSGQGGTGELFFGEGSRLTVL.